This T cell receptor (beta chain) was retrieved from a study of T-cell reconstitution after alpha-beta-depleted transplantation in children. During its preparation, the TCRbeta library received unique molecular identifiers. TCRdb processed the PCR reads anew with MiXCR; each CDR3 protein has one entry. The data contain hundreds of thousands of distinct CDR3 sequences, approximately 17% of them seen just once; the ten biggest clones take up approximately 1.1%. This clonotype was found many times. Trimming cost V 2 bases and J 0 bases, with 8 bases left between them. Germline CDR1 reads SGHTA; CDR2 reads FQGNSA. CDR3 size: 14 residues.

The chain is built from TRBV7-2 and TRBJ2-7; D gene uncertain. This TCR was sampled from a human donor who donated a stem cell graft to a child with acute myeloid leukemia. Here the sequenced sample was PBMCs from the stem cell graft donor, taken from the stem cell graft. CDR3 region: CASSLTTSSYEQYF. For the CDR3, the DNA is TGTGCCAGCAGCTTAACAACGAGCTCCTACGAGCAGTACTTC.